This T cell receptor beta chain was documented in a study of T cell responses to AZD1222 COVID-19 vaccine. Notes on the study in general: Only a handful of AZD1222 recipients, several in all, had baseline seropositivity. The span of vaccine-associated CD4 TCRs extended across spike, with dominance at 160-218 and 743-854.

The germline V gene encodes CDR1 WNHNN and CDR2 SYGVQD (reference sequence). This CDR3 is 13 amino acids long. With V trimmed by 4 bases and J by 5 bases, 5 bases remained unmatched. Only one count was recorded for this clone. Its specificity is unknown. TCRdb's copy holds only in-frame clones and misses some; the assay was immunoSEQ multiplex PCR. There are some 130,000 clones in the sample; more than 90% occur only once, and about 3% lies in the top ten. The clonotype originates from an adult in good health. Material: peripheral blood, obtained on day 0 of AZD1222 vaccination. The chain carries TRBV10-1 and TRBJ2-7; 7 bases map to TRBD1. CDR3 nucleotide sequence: TGCGCCAGCAGTGGAAACAGGGGCAACGAGCAGTACTTC. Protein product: CASSGNRGNEQYF.